The rows below give T cell receptor beta chains drawn from one sample of a study of cytomegalovirus exposure and HLA in healthy donors. Measured with immunoSEQ multiplex PCR; TCRdb has only the in-frame clones, and not every one. The sample contains 95,000 to 150,000 clones, over 75% of which appear only once. Sequenced material: PBMCs. The receptors shown here come from a woman younger than 30 in good health and CMV-seropositive. The CDR3 runs from the conserved cysteine through the conserved F or W. The order of the fields is V gene, clone size, J gene, CDR3 protein. Clone size, where shown, is once, few, many, or a class for clones that have expanded.

TRBV19	.	TRBJ1-2	CASSSRTGGNGYTF
TRBV11-2	.	TRBJ2-7	CASSLVRRGGSYEQYF
TRBV5-4	once	TRBJ1-1	CASSLRGGMAFF
TRBV5-4	.	TRBJ2-7	CASSSPPGREQYF
TRBV7-9	.	TRBJ1-2	CASSTGEVYYGYTF
TRBV7-9	.	TRBJ1-2	CASSLGQARGVGYTF
TRBV5-1	.	TRBJ1-2	CASSGDRERDGYTF
TRBV9	.	TRBJ1-2	CASSDIRQGDYGYTF
TRBV5-4	.	TRBJ2-1	CASSLRTGGKDEQFF
TRBV6-5	.	TRBJ2-5	CASSNLAGGPFQYF
TRBV6-1	.	TRBJ2-7	CASSPFGQGLLKF
TRBV18	.	TRBJ2-1	CASSPVGSSYNEQFF
TRBV2	.	TRBJ2-5	CASRRLAGETQYF
TRBV30	.	TRBJ2-5	CAWTGTGGIRETQYF
TRBV30	few	TRBJ1-6	CAWSDSSPLHF